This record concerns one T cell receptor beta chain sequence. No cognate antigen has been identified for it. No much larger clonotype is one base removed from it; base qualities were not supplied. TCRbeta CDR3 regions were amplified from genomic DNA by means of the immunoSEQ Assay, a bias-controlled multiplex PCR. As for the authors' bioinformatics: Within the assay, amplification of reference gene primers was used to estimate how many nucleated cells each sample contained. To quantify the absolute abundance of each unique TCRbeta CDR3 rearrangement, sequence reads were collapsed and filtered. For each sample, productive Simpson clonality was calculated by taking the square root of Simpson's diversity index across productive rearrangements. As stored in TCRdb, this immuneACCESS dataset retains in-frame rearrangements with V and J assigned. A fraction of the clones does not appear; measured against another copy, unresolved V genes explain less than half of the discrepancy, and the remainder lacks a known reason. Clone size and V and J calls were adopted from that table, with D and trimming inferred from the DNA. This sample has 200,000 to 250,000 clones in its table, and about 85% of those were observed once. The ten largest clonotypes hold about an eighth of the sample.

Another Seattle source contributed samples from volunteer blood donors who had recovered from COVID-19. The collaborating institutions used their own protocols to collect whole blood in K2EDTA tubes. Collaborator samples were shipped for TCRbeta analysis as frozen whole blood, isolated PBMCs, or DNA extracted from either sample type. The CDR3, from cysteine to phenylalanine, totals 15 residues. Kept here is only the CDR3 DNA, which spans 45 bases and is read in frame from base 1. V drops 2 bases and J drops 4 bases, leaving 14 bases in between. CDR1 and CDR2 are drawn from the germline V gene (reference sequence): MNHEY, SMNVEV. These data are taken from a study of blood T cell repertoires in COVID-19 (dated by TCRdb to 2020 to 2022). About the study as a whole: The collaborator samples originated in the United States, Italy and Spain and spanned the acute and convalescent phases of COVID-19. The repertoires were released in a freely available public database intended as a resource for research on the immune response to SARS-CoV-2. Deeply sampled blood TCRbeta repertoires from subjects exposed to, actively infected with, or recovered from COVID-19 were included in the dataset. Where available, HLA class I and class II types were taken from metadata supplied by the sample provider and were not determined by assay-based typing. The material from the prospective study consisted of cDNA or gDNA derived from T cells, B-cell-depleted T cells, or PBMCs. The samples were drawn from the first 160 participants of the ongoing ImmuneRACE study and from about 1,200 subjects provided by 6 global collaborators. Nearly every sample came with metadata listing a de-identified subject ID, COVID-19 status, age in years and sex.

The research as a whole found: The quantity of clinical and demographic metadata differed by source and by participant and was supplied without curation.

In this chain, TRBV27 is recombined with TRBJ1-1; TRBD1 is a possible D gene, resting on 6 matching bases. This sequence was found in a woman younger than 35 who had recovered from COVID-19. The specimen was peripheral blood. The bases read TGTGCCAGCAGTTTAACCCCCCAGGGGACCACTGAAGCTTTCTTT. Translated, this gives CASSLTPQGTTEAFF.